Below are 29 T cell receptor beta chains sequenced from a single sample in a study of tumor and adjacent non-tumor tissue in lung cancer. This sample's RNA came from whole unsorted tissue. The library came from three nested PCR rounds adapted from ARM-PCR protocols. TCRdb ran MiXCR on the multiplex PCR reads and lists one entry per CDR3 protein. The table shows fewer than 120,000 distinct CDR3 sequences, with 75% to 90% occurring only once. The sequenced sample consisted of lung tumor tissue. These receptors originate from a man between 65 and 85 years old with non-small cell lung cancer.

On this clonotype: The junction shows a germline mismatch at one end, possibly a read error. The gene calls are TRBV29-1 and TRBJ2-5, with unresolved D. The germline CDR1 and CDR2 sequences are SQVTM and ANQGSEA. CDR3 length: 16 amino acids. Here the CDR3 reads CRARPYLQTSQETQYF. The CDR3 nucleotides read TGCAGAGCCAGGCCCTACCTCCAGACAAGTCAAGAGACTCAGTACTTC.

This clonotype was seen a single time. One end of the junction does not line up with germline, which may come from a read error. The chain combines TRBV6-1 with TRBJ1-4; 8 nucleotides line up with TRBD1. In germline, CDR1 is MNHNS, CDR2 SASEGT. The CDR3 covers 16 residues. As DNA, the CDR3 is TGTGCTAGCAGTCATGCGTCAGGGGGCTTAGGGGAAAAACTATTTTTT. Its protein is CASSHASGGLGEKLFF.

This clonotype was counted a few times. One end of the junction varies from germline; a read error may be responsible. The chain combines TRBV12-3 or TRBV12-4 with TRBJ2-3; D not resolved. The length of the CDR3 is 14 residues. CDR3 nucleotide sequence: TGTACCAGCAGTCCCTTTCTGGGGACAGATACGCAGTATTTT. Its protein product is CTSSPFLGTDTQYF.

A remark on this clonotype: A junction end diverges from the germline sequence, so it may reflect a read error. The CDR3 DNA reads TGTGCCGGCAGCGGGCCATATACGCAGTATTTT. This gives the protein CAGSGPYTQYF. This chain joins TRBV2 and TRBJ2-3; D possibly corresponds to TRBD2 (6 bases). Germline assignment: CDR1 SNHLY and CDR2 FYNNEI. The CDR3 contains 11 residues.

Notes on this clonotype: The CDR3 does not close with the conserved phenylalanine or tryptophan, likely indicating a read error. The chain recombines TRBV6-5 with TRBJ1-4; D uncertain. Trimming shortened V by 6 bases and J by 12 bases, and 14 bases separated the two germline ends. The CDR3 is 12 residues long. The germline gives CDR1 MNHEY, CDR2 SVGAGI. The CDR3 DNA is TGTGCCAGCAGGCCAACTCTTGGTGAACTGTTTCTT. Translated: CASRPTLGELFL.

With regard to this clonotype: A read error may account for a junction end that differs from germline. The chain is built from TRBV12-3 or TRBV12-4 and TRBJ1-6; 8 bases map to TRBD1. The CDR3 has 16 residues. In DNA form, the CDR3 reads TGTGTCAGCAGTCCCGGGACAGGTAGTAACCCTTCGCCCCTCCACTTT. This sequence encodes CVSSPGTGSNPSPLHF.

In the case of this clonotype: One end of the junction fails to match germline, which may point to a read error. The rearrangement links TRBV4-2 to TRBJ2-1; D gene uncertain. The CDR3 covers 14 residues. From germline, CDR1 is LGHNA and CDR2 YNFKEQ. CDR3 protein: CASSQVNRGNEEFF. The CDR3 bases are TGTGCCAGCAGCCAAGTTAATCGAGGCAATGAGGAGTTCTTC.

In nucleotides, the CDR3 is TGTGCCACCAGTGACCCAGCAAATACAGATACGCAGTATTTT. Its protein is CATSDPANTDTQYF. The V call is TRBV24-1, the J call TRBJ2-3; no clear D gene. The length of the CDR3 is 14 residues. Germline CDR1 and CDR2: KGHDR and SFDVKD. V lost 4 bases and J lost 3, with 10 bases in between.

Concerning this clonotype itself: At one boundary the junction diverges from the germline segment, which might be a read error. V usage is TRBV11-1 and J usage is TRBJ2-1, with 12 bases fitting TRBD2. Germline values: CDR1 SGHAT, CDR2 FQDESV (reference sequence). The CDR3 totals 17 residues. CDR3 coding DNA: TGTGCTAGCAGCCTCCTAGTGACTAGCGGGGGCTACGATGAGCAGTTCTTC. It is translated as CASSLLVTSGGYDEQFF. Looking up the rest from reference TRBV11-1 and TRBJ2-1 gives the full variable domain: EAEVAQSPRYKITEKSQAVAFWCDPISGHATLYWYRQILGQGPELLVQFQDESVVDDSQLPKDRFSAERLKGVDSTLKIQPAELGDSAMYLCASSLLVTSGGYDEQFFGPGTRLTVL.

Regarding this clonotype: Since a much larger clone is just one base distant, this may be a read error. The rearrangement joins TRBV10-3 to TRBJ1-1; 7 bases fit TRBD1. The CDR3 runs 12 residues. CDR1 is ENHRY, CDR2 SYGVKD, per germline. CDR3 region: CDIGTADTEAFF. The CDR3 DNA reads TGTGACATCGGGACAGCCGACACTGAAGCTTTCTTT.

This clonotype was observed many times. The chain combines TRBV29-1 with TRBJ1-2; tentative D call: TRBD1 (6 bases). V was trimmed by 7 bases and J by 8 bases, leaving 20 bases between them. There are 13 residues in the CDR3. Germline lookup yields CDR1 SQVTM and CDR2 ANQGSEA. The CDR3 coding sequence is TGCAGCGCCCAGACGACAGGCGTTGGCGGCTACACCTTC. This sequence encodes CSAQTTGVGGYTF.

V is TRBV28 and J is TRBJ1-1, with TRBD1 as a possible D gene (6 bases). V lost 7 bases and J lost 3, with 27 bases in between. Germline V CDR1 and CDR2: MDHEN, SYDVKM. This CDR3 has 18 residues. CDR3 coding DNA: TGTGCCAGCACCTCCGCGGAGGGGGTGATGGTCTACGACACTGAAGCTTTCTTT. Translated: CASTSAEGVMVYDTEAFF.

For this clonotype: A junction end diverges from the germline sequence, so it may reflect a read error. CDR3 sequence reads: CSLFLSRNYDYTF. The CDR3 nucleotides read TGCAGCCTTTTCTTATCAAGGAACTATGACTACACCTTC. V is TRBV29-1 and J is TRBJ1-2; the D is unclear. CDR3 length: 13 residues. CDR1 and CDR2 (germline): SQVTM, ANQGSEA.

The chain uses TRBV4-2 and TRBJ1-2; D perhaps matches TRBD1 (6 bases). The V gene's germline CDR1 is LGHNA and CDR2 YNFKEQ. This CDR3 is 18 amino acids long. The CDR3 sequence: CNSSQEIGVVGHFYGYTF. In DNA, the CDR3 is TGTAACAGCAGCCAAGAGATCGGAGTCGTGGGACACTTTTATGGCTACACCTTC.

For the CDR3, the DNA is TGTGCCAGTAGTTCCCAAAGCTCCTATAATAGACCCCTCCACTTT. As protein: CASSSQSSYNRPLHF. This chain connects TRBV11-2 to TRBJ1-6, with D hard to call. CDR1 is SGHAT and CDR2 is FQNNGV in the germline V gene. Trimming removed 9 bases at V and 12 bases at J, with 24 bases between. This CDR3 has 15 amino acids.

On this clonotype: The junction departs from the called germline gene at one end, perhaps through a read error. The CDR3, as DNA: TGCGCCAGCAGAAACAGGAGTAATACCCAATACTTC. Translation: CASRNRSNTQYF. The chain is built from TRBV10-2 and TRBJ2-5; D is perhaps TRBD1 (5 bases). CDR3 length: 12 residues. The germline gives CDR1 WSHSY, CDR2 SAAADI.

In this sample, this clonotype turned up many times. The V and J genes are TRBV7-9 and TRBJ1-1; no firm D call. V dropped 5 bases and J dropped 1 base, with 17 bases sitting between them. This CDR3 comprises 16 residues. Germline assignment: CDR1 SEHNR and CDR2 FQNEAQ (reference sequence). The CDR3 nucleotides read TGTGCCAGCAGCCCTTTACCACAATATACGAACACTGAAGCTTTCTTT. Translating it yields CASSPLPQYTNTEAFF.

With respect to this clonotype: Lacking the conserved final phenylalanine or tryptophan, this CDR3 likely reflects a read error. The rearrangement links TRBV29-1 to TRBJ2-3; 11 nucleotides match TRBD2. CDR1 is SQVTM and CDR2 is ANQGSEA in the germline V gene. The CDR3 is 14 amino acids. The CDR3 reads CSAAGTSGTNTQYS. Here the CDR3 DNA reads TGCAGCGCCGCCGGGACTAGCGGCACAAATACGCAGTATTCT.

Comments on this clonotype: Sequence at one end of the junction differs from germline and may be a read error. The CDR3 DNA sequence: TGCGCCAGCAGCCAACAATCAAAGGGAATAACCTACGAGCAGTATTTC. Its translation: CASSQQSKGITYEQYF. The gene calls are TRBV4-1 and TRBJ2-7, with D unclear. There are 16 residues in the CDR3. Germline lookup yields CDR1 MGHRA and CDR2 YSYEKL.

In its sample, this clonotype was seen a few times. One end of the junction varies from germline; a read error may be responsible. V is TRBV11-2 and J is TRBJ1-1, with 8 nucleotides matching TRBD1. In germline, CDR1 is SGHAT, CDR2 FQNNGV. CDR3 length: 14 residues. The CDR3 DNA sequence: TGTGCTAGCAACCACCGGGACAGGAGTACCGAAGCTTTCTTT. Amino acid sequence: CASNHRDRSTEAFF.

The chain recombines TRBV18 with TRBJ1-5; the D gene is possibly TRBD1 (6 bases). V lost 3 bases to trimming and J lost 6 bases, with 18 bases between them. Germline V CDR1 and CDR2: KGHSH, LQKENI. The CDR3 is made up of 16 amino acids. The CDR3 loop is CASSPSEGGLFQPQHF. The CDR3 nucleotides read TGTGCCAGCTCACCCAGTGAGGGGGGACTTTTTCAGCCCCAGCATTTT.

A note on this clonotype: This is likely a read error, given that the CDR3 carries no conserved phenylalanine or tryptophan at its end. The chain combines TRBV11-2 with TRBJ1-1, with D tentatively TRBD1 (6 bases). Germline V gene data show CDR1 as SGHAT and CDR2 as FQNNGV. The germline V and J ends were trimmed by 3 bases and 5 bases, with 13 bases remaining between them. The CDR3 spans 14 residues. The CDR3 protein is CASSFGGGRTEAFL. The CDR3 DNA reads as TGTGCCAGCAGCTTCGGTGGGGGCCGTACTGAAGCTTTCCTT.

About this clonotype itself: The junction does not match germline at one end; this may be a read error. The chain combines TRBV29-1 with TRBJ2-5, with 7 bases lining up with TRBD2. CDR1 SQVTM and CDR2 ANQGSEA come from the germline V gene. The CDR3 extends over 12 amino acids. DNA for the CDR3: TGCAGCGGGGAACGGGGAGGGGAGACCCACTACTTC. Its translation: CSGERGGETHYF.

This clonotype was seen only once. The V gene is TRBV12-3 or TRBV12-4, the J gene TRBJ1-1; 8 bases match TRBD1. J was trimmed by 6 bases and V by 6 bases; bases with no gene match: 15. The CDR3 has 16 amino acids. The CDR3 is CASRNSVTGVVAEAFF. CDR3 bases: TGTGCCAGCAGAAACAGCGTGACAGGGGTCGTTGCTGAAGCTTTCTTT.

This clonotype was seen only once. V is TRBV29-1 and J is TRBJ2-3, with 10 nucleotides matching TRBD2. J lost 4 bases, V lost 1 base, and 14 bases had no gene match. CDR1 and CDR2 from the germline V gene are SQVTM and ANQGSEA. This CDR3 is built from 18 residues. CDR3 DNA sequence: TGCAGCGTTGAAGGAGCTAGCGGGGGCCCTTCTAGCGCAGATACGCAGTATTTT. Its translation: CSVEGASGGPSSADTQYF.

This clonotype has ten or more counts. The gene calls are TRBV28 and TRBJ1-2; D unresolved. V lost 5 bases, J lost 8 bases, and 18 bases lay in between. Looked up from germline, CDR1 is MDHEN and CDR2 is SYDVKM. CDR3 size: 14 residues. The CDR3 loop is CASSPLGSAWGYTF. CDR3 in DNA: TGTGCCAGCAGTCCACTGGGGTCCGCCTGGGGCTACACCTTC.

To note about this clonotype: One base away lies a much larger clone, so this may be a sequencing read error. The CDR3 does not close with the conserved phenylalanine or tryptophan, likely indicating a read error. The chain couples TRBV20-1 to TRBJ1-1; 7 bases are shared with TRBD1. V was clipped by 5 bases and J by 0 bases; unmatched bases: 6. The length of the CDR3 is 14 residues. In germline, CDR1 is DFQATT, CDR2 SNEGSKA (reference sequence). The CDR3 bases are TGCAGTGCTGAACCGGACAGGTTGAACACTGAAGCTTTCTAT. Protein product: CSAEPDRLNTEAFY.

The CDR3 sequence is CSAREALAGSYEQYF. CDR3 nucleotide sequence: TGCAGTGCTAGAGAGGCTCTAGCGGGCTCCTACGAGCAGTACTTC. The chain couples TRBV20-1 to TRBJ2-7; 8 bases are a match to TRBD2. The V and J ends lost 0 bases and 0 bases, in that order; junction bases with no gene match: 4. From germline, CDR1 is DFQATT and CDR2 SNEGSKA (reference sequence). The CDR3 consists of 15 residues.

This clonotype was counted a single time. CDR3 bases: TGTGCCAGCAGTGGGACAGGGTCATCGAGAGCCATATATTTT. Protein sequence: CASSGTGSSRAIYF. The V and J genes are TRBV12-3 or TRBV12-4 and TRBJ1-3, with 9 bases identical to TRBD1. The junction had 10 bases not matched to a gene; V was cut back by 5 bases and J by 11 bases. The CDR3 runs to 14 residues.